These 7 T cell receptor beta chains came from one sample sequenced in a study of shared clonotypes between healthy human individuals. The method was immunoSEQ multiplex PCR; TCRdb's version includes in-frame clones alone and lacks a portion of them. The sample consists of about 990,000 clones, 75% to 80% of them appearing once. Input material: memory CD4+ T cells from PBMCs. Subset in this sample: CD45RA-negative fraction. The receptor source for this set is a man between 18 and 35 years old in good health. Some clones in this sample may be carry-over from other donors' samples.

The CDR3 region is CASSLGIETQYF. Here the CDR3 DNA reads TGTGCCAGCAGCTTGGGGATCGAGACCCAGTACTTC. The J gene is TRBJ2-5, the V gene TRBV5-8, with unresolved D. Germline V gene sequence: CDR1 SGHTS, CDR2 YDEGEE. The CDR3 loop spans 12 amino acids. V was shortened by 0 bases and J by 5 bases, with 5 bases between the two germline ends.

This clone was picked up one time. The chain employs TRBV6-6 and TRBJ2-1; D is perhaps TRBD2 (6 bases). This CDR3 region has 14 residues. V lost 0 bases and J 8 bases, leaving 11 bases between the germline ends. Germline V gives CDR1 MNHNY, CDR2 SVGAGI (reference sequence). The CDR3 loop reads CASSYSMGEDEQFF. Here the CDR3 DNA reads TGTGCCAGCAGTTACTCGATGGGGGAGGATGAGCAGTTCTTC.

V gene TRBV28 combines with J gene TRBJ2-1, with TRBD2 identical over 7 bases. Germline CDR1 reads MDHEN; CDR2 reads SYDVKM. The CDR3 runs 13 residues. The V gene end was trimmed by 7 bases and the J gene end by 8 bases; junction bases not matched to a gene: 8. CDR3 bases: TGTGCCAGCATAGGAGTGCGGGGGTATGAGCAGTTCTTC. Translating gives CASIGVRGYEQFF. Variable domain in full (rest from reference TRBV28 and TRBJ2-1): DVKVTQSSRYLVKRTGEKVFLECVQDMDHENMFWYRQDPGLGLRLIYFSYDVKMKEKGDIPEGYSVSREKKERFSLILESASTNQTSMYLCASIGVRGYEQFFGPGTRLTVL.

The chain recombines TRBV7-3 with TRBJ1-1; a weak D match, TRBD1 (6 bases). The V gene lost 6 bases and the J gene lost 7 bases, with 15 bases spanning the gap. This CDR3 has 13 residues. CDR1 SGHTA and CDR2 FQGTGA come from the germline V gene. The CDR3 here is CASRKDRASEAFF. For the CDR3, the DNA is TGTGCCAGCAGGAAGGACAGAGCAAGTGAAGCTTTCTTT. Based on the CDR3 plus reference TRBV7-3 and TRBJ1-1, the full variable domain is GAGVSQTPSNKVTEKGKYVELRCDPISGHTALYWYRQSLGQGPEFLIYFQGTGAADDSGLPNDRFFAVRPEGSVSTLKIQRTERGDSAVYLCASRKDRASEAFFGQGTRLTVV.

The chain combines TRBV6-5 with TRBJ1-3; 8 nucleotides align to TRBD1. The CDR3 is 14 amino acids. V shed 6 bases, J shed 8 bases, and the junction held 9 bases outside the gene matches. Germline V gene lookup returns CDR1 MNHEY and CDR2 SVGAGI. The CDR3 DNA sequence: TGTGCCAGCAGCTCCAGGGGGCTGGGTGACACCATATATTTT. Translating it yields CASSSRGLGDTIYF.

For this clone: A junction end diverges from the germline sequence, so it may reflect a read error. This chain connects TRBV5-1 to TRBJ2-7; no reliable D call. Germline CDR1 SGHRS, CDR2 YFSETQ. This CDR3 has 11 amino acids. The CDR3 here is CANSIHYEQYF. In nucleotides, the CDR3 is TGCGCCAACAGCATACATTACGAGCAGTACTTC. The variable domain in full, completed from reference TRBV5-1 and TRBJ2-7, reads KAGVTQTPRYLIKTRGQQVTLSCSPISGHRSVSWYQQTPGQGLQFLFEYFSETQRNKGNFPGRFSGRQFSNSRSEMNVSTLELGDSALYLCANSIHYEQYFGPGTRLTVT.

This clone occurred a few times. The chain recombines TRBV7-7 with TRBJ2-5, with 9 bases fitting TRBD2. The CDR3 sequence is 18 residues long. Trimming took 1 base from V and 0 from J; bases not matched to a gene: 9. In germline, CDR1 is SSHAT, CDR2 FNYEAQ (reference sequence). CDR3 amino acids: CASSLVPSGITYQETQYF. As DNA, the CDR3 is TGTGCCAGCAGCTTAGTTCCTAGCGGGATTACTTACCAAGAGACCCAGTACTTC.